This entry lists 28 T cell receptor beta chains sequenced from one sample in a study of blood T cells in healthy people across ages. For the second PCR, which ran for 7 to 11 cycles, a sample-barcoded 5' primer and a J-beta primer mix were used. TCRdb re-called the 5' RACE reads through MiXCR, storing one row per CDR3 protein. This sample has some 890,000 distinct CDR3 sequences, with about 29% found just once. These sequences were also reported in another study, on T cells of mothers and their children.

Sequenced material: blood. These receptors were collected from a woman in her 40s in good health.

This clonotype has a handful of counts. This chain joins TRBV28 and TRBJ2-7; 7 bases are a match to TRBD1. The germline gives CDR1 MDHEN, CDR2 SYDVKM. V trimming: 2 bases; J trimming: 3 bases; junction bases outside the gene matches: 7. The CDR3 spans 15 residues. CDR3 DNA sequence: TGTGCCAGCAGTTTACCGACAGGGATGGGCTACGAGCAGTACTTC. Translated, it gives CASSLPTGMGYEQYF.

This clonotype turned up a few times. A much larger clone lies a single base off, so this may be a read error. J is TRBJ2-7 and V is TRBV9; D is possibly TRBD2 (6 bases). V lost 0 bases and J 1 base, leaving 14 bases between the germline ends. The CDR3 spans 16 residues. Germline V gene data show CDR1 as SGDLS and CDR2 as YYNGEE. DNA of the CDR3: TGTGCCAGCAGCGTAGGGGTTGGGGGGACGTCCTACGAGCAGTACTTC. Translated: CASSVGVGGTSYEQYF.

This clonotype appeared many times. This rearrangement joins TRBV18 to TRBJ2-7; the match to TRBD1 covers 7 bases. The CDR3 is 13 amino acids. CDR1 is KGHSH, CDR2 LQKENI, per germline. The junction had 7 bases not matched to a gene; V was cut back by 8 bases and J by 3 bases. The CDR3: CASSPQGYYEQYF. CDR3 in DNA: TGTGCCAGCAGCCCACAGGGGTACTACGAGCAGTACTTC.

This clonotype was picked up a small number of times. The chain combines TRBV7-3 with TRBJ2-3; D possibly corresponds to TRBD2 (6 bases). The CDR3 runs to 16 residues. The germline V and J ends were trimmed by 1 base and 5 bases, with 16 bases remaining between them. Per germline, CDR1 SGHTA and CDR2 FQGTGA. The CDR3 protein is CASSLNGGVKGDTQYF. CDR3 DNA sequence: TGTGCCAGCAGCTTAAATGGAGGGGTTAAGGGAGATACGCAGTATTTT.

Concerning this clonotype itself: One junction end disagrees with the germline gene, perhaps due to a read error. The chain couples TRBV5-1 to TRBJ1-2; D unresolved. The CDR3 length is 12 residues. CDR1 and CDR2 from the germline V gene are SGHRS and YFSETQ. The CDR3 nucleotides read TGCGCCAGCAGCCCCGACTTCTATGACTACACCTTC. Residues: CASSPDFYDYTF.

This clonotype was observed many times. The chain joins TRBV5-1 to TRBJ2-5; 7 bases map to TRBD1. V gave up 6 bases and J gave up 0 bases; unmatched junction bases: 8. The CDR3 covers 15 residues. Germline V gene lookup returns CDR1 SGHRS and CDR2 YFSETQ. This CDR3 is CASKRDSSYQETQYF. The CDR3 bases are TGCGCCAGCAAGAGGGACAGCTCGTACCAAGAGACCCAGTACTTC. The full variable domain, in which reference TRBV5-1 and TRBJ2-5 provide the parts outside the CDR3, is KAGVTQTPRYLIKTRGQQVTLSCSPISGHRSVSWYQQTPGQGLQFLFEYFSETQRNKGNFPGRFSGRQFSNSRSEMNVSTLELGDSALYLCASKRDSSYQETQYFGPGTRLLVL.

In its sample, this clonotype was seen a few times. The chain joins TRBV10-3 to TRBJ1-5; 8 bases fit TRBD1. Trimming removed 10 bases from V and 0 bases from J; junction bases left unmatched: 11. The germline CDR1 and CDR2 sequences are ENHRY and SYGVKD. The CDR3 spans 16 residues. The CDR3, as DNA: TGTGCCACCGGCGGGACAGGTGCGGATAGCAATCAGCCCCAGCATTTT. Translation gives CATGGTGADSNQPQHF.

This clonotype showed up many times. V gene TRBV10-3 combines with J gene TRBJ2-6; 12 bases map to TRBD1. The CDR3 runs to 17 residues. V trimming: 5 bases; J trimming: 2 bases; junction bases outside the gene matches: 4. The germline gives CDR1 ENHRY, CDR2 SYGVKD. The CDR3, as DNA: TGTGCCATCAGTACGGGACAGGGGGCTGCTGGGGCCAACGTCCTGACTTTC. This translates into CAISTGQGAAGANVLTF.

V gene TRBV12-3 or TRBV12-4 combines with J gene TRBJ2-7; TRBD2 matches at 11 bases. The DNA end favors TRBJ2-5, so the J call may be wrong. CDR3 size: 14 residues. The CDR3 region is CASSSSGTSGTQYF. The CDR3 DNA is TGTGCCAGCAGTTCCTCCGGGACTAGCGGGACCCAGTACTTC.

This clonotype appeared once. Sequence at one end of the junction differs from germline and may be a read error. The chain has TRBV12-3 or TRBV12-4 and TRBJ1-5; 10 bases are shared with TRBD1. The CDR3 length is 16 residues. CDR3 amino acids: CASSRATGGSNQPRHF. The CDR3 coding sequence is TGTGCCAGCAGTCGCGCGACAGGGGGCAGCAATCAGCCCCGGCATTTT.

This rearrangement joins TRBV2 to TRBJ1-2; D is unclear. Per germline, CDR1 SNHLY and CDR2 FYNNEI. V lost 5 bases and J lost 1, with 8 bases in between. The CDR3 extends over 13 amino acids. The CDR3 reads CASSMGFNYGYTF. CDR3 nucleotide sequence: TGTGCCAGCAGTATGGGTTTTAACTATGGCTACACCTTC.

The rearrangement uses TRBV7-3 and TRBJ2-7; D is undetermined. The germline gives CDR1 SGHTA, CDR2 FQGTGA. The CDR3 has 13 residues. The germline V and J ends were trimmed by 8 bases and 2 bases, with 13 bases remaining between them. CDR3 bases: TGTGCCAGCGGCCCCCGGCCCGCCTACGAGCAGTACTTC. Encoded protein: CASGPRPAYEQYF. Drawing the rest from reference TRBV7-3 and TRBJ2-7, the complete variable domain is GAGVSQTPSNKVTEKGKYVELRCDPISGHTALYWYRQSLGQGPEFLIYFQGTGAADDSGLPNDRFFAVRPEGSVSTLKIQRTERGDSAVYLCASGPRPAYEQYFGPGTRLTVT.

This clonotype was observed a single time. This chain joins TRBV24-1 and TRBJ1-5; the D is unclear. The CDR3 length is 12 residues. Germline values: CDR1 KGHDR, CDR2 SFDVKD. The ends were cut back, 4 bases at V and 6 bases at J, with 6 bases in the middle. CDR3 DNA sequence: TGTGCCACCAGTGAACATGGTCAGCCCCAGCATTTT. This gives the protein CATSEHGQPQHF.

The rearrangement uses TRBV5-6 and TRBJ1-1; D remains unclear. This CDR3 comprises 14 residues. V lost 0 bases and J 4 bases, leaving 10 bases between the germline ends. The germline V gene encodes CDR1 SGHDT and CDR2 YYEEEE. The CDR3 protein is CASSLGHRGTEAFF. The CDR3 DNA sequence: TGTGCCAGCAGCTTGGGTCACCGGGGCACTGAAGCTTTCTTT. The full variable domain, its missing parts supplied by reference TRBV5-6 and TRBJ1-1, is DAGVTQSPTHLIKTRGQQVTLRCSPKSGHDTVSWYQQALGQGPQFIFQYYEEEERQRGNFPDRFSGHQFPNYSSELNVNALLLGDSALYLCASSLGHRGTEAFFGQGTRLTVV.

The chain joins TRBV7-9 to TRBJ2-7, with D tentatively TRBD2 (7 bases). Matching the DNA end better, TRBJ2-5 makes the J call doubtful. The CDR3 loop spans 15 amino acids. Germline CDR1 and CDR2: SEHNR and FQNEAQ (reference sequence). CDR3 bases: TGTGCCAGCAGCTCAAGGGGGGGGAGGATGGAGACCCAGTACTTC. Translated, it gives CASSSRGGRMETQYF.

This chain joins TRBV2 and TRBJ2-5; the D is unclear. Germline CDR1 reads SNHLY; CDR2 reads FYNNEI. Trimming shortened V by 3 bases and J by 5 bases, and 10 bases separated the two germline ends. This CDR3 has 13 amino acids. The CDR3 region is CASSDGLVETQYF. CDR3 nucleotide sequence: TGTGCCAGCAGTGATGGATTAGTCGAGACCCAGTACTTC.

The CDR3 DNA reads as TGTGCCAGCAGCTTAGTAGGGACCGCAGGGGTGGTGTCCTACGAGCAGTACTTC. Residues: CASSLVGTAGVVSYEQYF. V usage is TRBV7-8 and J usage is TRBJ2-7; D perhaps matches TRBD1 (6 bases). Trimming cost V 1 base and J 1 base, with 20 bases left between them. The CDR3 spans 18 residues. Germline V CDR1 and CDR2: SGHVS, FQNEAQ.

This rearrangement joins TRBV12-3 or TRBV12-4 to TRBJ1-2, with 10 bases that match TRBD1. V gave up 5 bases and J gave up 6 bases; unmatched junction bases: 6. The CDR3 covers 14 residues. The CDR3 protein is CASSRQGAKDGYTF. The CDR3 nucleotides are TGTGCCAGCAGTCGACAGGGGGCGAAGGATGGCTACACCTTC.

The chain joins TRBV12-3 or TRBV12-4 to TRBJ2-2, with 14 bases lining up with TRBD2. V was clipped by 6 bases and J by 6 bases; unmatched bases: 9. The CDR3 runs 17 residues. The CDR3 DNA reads TGTGCCAGCAGGGGACTAGCGGGGGAAGGGGTCGCCGGGGAGCTGTTTTTT. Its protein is CASRGLAGEGVAGELFF.

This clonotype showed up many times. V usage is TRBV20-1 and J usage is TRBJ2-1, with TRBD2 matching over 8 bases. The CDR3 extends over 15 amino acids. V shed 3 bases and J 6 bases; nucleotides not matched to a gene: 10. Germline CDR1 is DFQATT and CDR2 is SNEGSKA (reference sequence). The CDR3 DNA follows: TGCAGTGCTAGGGAAGCGGGGGCCTTTACCAATGAGCAGTTCTTC. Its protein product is CSAREAGAFTNEQFF.

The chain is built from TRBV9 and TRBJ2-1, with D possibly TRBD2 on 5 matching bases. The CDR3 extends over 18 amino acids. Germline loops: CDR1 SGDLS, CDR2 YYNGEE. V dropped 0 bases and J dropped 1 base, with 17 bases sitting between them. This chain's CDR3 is CASSVGGPTRRSYNEQFF. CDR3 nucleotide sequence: TGTGCCAGCAGCGTAGGAGGGCCCACTAGGCGGTCCTACAATGAGCAGTTCTTC.

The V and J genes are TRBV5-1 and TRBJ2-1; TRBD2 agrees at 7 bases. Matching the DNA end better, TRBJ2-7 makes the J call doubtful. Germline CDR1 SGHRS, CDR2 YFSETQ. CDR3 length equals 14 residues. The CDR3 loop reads CASSLSPGTNEQYF. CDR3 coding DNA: TGCGCCAGCAGCTTATCTCCGGGGACTAACGAGCAGTACTTC.

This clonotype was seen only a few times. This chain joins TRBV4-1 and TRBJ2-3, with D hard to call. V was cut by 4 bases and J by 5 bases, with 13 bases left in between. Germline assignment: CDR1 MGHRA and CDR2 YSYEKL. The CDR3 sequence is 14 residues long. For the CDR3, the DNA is TGCGCCAGCAGCCGACGAGATCCAGGAGATACGCAGTATTTT. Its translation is CASSRRDPGDTQYF.

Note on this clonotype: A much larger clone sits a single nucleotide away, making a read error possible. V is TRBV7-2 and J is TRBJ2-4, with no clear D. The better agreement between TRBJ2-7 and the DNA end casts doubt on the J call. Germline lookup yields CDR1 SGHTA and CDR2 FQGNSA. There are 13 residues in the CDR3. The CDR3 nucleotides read TGTGCCAGCAGCTTAGTTCTCTGGGACGAGCAGTACTTC. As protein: CASSLVLWDEQYF.

CDR3 region: CASSSRQDNEQFF. The CDR3 nucleotides read TGCGCCAGCAGCTCGCGACAGGACAATGAGCAGTTCTTC. The chain couples TRBV5-1 to TRBJ2-1; D might be TRBD1 (6 bases). V lost 3 bases, J lost 5 bases, and 9 bases lay in between. CDR3 length: 13 residues. Looked up from germline, CDR1 is SGHRS and CDR2 is YFSETQ.

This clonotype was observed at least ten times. The CDR3 DNA reads TGTGCCAGTAGCCCCCAAATCCTCTGGCGGGGGGGTAAAGAGACCCAGTACTTC. This translates into CASSPQILWRGGKETQYF. The J gene is TRBJ2-5, the V gene TRBV12-3 or TRBV12-4; TRBD2 matches 9 bases. This CDR3 has 18 residues. Trimming removed 9 bases from V and 3 bases from J; junction bases left unmatched: 20.

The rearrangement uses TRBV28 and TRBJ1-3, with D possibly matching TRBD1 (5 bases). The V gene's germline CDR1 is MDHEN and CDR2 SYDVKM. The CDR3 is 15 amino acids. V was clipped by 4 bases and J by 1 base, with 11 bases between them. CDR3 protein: CASSSGVVSGNTIYF. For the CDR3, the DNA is TGTGCCAGCAGTTCGGGGGTCGTTTCTGGAAACACCATATATTTT. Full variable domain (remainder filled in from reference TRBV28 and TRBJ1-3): DVKVTQSSRYLVKRTGEKVFLECVQDMDHENMFWYRQDPGLGLRLIYFSYDVKMKEKGDIPEGYSVSREKKERFSLILESASTNQTSMYLCASSSGVVSGNTIYFGEGSWLTVV.

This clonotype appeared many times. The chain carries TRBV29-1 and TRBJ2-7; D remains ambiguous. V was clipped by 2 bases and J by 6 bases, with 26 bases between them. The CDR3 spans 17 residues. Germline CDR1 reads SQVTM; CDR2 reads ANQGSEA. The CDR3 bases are TGCAGCGTTGAATTATCCCGAAGGTCAGCCTCAATCCGCGAGCAGTACTTC. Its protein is CSVELSRRSASIREQYF.